This T cell receptor beta chain comes out of a study of tumor-infiltrating lymphocytes in localized non-small cell lung cancer. Germline V gene data show CDR1 as WNHNN and CDR2 as SYGVQD (reference sequence). CDR3 length equals 11 residues. The V end was cut by 9 bases, the J end by 3 bases, with 8 bases between. On this clone itself: Its antigen remains unidentified.

Study results and caveats: Immunotypes IM1 and IM2 had similar TCR-derived T-cell fractions. Not all patients were TCR sequenced, owing to tissue quantity.

Generated by immunoSEQ multiplex PCR, the TCRdb table keeps only in-frame clones and is missing some. Of some 29,000 clones in the sample, approximately 85% were seen once. The sample consisted of lung tumor tissue. This sequence was found in a human donor with non-small cell lung cancer. The rearrangement joins TRBV10-1 to TRBJ2-5, with D uncertain. The CDR3: CARQGKETQYF. As DNA, the CDR3 is TGCGCCAGGCAAGGGAAAGAGACCCAGTACTTC.